At least ten counts were recorded for the clone carrying this T cell receptor beta chain. The V gene's germline CDR1 is LGHNT and CDR2 FRNRAP. V gave up 6 bases and J gave up 5 bases, with 21 bases separating them. There are 16 residues in the CDR3. This record belongs to a study of T cells in Graves' hyperthyroidism and ophthalmopathy. Regions amplified from RNA transcripts were the TCR beta CDR3 regions. In the first-round RT-PCR of the TCR CDR3, the HTBI primer set was used. One entry per CDR3 protein, called by TCRdb with MiXCR from the multiplex PCR reads. The repertoire holds over 200,000 distinct CDR3 sequences, with about 14% as singletons. Used for diagnoses were clinical symptoms, serum thyroxine and TRAb, thyroid ultrasound and orbital computed tomography. Cells are PBMCs isolated from around 10 ml of fresh blood.

V and J are TRBV12-5 and TRBJ2-3, with a tentative D call TRBD2 (6 bases). Sequenced: blood. The sequence came from a woman between 35 and 50 years old with Graves' hyperthyroidism that later progressed to Graves' ophthalmopathy. As DNA, the CDR3 is TGTGCTAGTGGGGTATGGAGGGGTAGCTCCAGAGATACGCAGTATTTT. This codes for CASGVWRGSSRDTQYF.